This T cell receptor (beta chain) came from a study of shared clonotypes between healthy human individuals. Overall study findings and caveats: In the sorted subsets, rarefaction showed sequencing was incomplete despite large depth. The genetic and exposure-history diversity represented was limited by few donors.

CDR3 length equals 16 residues. Germline CDR1 is SGHAT and CDR2 is FQNNGV. V lost 3 bases, J lost 1 base, and 16 bases lay in between. CD45RO-negative CD8 cells positively selected for CCR7 made up the naive population, which excluded terminally differentiated effector memory CD45RA+ cells. With respect to this clone: Its antigen is not identified.

TCRdb keeps only in-frame clones here, not all; method: immunoSEQ multiplex PCR. Among hundreds of thousands of clones listed, about 98% were seen once. The sample was naive CD8+ T cells sorted from blood. The gene calls are TRBV11-2 and TRBJ2-7; D assignment may be TRBD1 or TRBD2 (5 bases each). The clonotype was recovered from a man aged 30-40 years in good health. The chain's CDR3 is CASSFPVSGPSYEQYF. The CDR3 DNA reads TGTGCCAGCAGCTTTCCGGTTTCGGGACCGTCCTACGAGCAGTACTTC.